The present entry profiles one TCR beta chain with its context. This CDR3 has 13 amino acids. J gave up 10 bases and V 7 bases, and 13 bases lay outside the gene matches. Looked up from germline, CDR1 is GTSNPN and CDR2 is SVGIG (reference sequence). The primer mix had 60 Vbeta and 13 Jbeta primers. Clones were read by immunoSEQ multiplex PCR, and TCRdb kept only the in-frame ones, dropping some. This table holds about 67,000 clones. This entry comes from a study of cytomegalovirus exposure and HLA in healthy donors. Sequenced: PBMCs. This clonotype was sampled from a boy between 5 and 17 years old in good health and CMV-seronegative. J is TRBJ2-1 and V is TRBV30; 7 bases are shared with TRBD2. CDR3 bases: TGTGCCTTCCGGGACTTCGGGGAGGGGGAGCAGTTCTTC. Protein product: CAFRDFGEGEQFF.